These 13 T cell receptor beta chains originate from one sample sequenced in a study of beta chain features in type 1 diabetes. Whole-study results and caveats: Shortening that was moderate but significant affected the TCRB CDR3s of Type 1 diabetes patients in all four CD4+ subsets.

The study reverse transcribed the entire isolated RNA, so it sequenced expressed TCRB transcripts. Method: immunoSEQ multiplex PCR; TCRdb's copy keeps in-frame clones and lacks some. This table has approximately 730,000 clones, about an eighth appearing once. These receptors' targets are unknown. Sequencing input: naive CD4+ T cells from blood. The receptor source for this set is a man between 18 and 29 years old with type 1 diabetes.

This clone was counted a few times. The CDR3 reads CASSYSGRGTDTQYF. The DNA for the CDR3 is TGTGCCAGCAGTTACTCGGGCAGGGGGACAGATACGCAGTATTTT. The chain has TRBV6-6 and TRBJ2-3; 7 bases are a match to TRBD1. The trim removed 0 bases at V and 3 bases at J, leaving 3 bases unmatched. The V gene's germline CDR1 is MNHNY and CDR2 SVGAGI (reference sequence). The CDR3 runs to 15 residues.

This clone was observed a few times. The V and J genes are TRBV30 and TRBJ1-1; 7 bases are shared with TRBD1. The CDR3 contains 13 residues. CDR1 is GTSNPN and CDR2 is SVGIG in the germline V gene (reference sequence). V lost 7 bases and J lost 10; bases outside the gene matches: 15. CDR3 in DNA: TGTGCCTCCACGGGACAAGCCGGACAGGTAGCTTTCTTT. Amino acids: CASTGQAGQVAFF.

The CDR3, as DNA: TGTGCCAGCAGCGTAGCCTCAGCCCAAGAGACCCAGTACTTC. It is translated as CASSVASAQETQYF. The rearrangement joins TRBV9 to TRBJ2-5, with unresolved D. Germline V gene lookup returns CDR1 SGDLS and CDR2 YYNGEE. The ends were cut back, 0 bases at V and 1 base at J, with 7 bases in the middle. CDR3 length: 14 amino acids.

This clone was found a few times. V is TRBV4-1 and J is TRBJ2-7; no reliable D call. CDR3 length: 16 amino acids. CDR1 is MGHRA, CDR2 YSYEKL, per germline. The V gene lost 0 bases and the J gene lost 1 base, with 13 bases spanning the gap. CDR3 nucleotide sequence: TGCGCCAGCAGCCAAGATGGTCGGAGCCGTTCCTACGAGCAGTACTTC. It translates to CASSQDGRSRSYEQYF.

The chain is built from TRBV4-1 and TRBJ2-5; D not resolved. V gave up 0 bases and J gave up 9 bases, with 5 bases separating them. Germline V lookup: CDR1 MGHRA, CDR2 YSYEKL. The CDR3 runs to 11 residues. CDR3 coding DNA: TGCGCCAGCAGCCAAGATGTGGCCCAGTACTTC. It specifies CASSQDVAQYF.

The chain carries TRBV7-7 and TRBJ2-2; D is unclear. Germline V gene data show CDR1 as SSHAT and CDR2 as FNYEAQ (reference sequence). The CDR3 totals 13 residues. The ends were cut back, 5 bases at V and 4 bases at J, with 8 bases in the middle. Here the CDR3 reads CASSNLPTGELFF. The CDR3 DNA reads TGTGCCAGCAGCAACCTCCCCACCGGGGAGCTGTTTTTT.

The V and J genes are TRBV30 and TRBJ2-4; TRBD1 matches at 8 bases. The V gene end was trimmed by 3 bases and the J gene end by 11 bases; junction bases not matched to a gene: 12. Germline V lookup: CDR1 GTSNPN, CDR2 SVGIG (reference sequence). The CDR3 consists of 14 residues. The CDR3 loop reads CAWRSTGGFGLQYF. The CDR3 DNA is TGTGCCTGGAGGTCCACAGGGGGGTTTGGACTTCAGTACTTC.

This clone turned up a few times. The V call is TRBV7-2, the J call TRBJ1-2, with 9 bases aligning to TRBD1. The germline CDR1 and CDR2 sequences are SGHTA and FQGNSA. CDR3 size: 13 residues. The J segment lost 5 bases and the V segment lost 5 bases, leaving 3 bases of the junction unmatched. In DNA form, the CDR3 reads TGTGCCAGCAGCCGGACAGGGGAGTATGGCTACACCTTC. It specifies CASSRTGEYGYTF.

V usage is TRBV18 and J usage is TRBJ1-1, with D tentatively TRBD1 (5 bases). Germline values: CDR1 KGHSH, CDR2 LQKENI. V lost 6 bases and J 1 base, leaving 21 bases between the germline ends. This CDR3 has 17 amino acids. The CDR3 loop reads CASSLKQDPAQNTEAFF. DNA for the CDR3: TGTGCCAGCTCCCTCAAACAGGACCCAGCCCAGAACACTGAAGCTTTCTTT. Full variable domain (outside the CDR3, taken from reference TRBV18 and TRBJ1-1): NAGVMQNPRHLVRRRGQEARLRCSPMKGHSHVYWYRQLPEEGLKFMVYLQKENIIDESGMPKERFSAEFPKEGPSILRIQQVVRGDSAAYFCASSLKQDPAQNTEAFFGQGTRLTVV.

This clone was seen more than once but under ten times. This chain uses TRBV5-4 with TRBJ2-3; 8 nucleotides align to TRBD2. This CDR3 spans 14 amino acids. Trimming took 5 bases from V and 2 from J; bases not matched to a gene: 4. Germline CDR1 is SGHNT and CDR2 is YYREEE (reference sequence). CDR3 sequence: CASSYSGVTDTQYF. The DNA of the CDR3 is TGTGCCAGCAGTTATAGCGGGGTCACAGATACGCAGTATTTT.

With regard to this clone: This sample also contains other DNA sequences that code for the same CDR3. The rearrangement links TRBV9 to TRBJ2-1; TRBD2 aligns across 10 bases. J gave up 5 bases and V 2 bases, and 4 bases lay outside the gene matches. Germline V lookup: CDR1 SGDLS, CDR2 YYNGEE. The CDR3 is made up of 15 amino acids. The CDR3 loop reads CASSVLLAGNNEQFF. The CDR3 DNA sequence: TGTGCCAGCAGCGTCTTACTAGCGGGGAACAATGAGCAGTTCTTC.

This clone was seen a handful of times. The CDR3 reads CASSSDNLGYEQYF. For the CDR3, the DNA is TGTGCCAGCTCATCCGACAACCTCGGCTACGAGCAGTACTTC. The chain uses TRBV18 and TRBJ2-7; no firm D call. Trimming pared 5 bases from V and 3 bases from J, leaving 14 bases between. The CDR3 loop spans 14 amino acids. Per germline, CDR1 KGHSH and CDR2 LQKENI.

This clone was recorded a few times. The J gene is TRBJ1-2, the V gene TRBV7-9; D might be TRBD1 (6 bases). In germline, CDR1 is SEHNR, CDR2 FQNEAQ (reference sequence). The CDR3 covers 14 residues. Trimming shortened V by 8 bases and J by 0 bases, and 13 bases separated the two germline ends. The CDR3 spells CASGRTATNYGYTF. The CDR3 coding sequence is TGTGCCAGCGGTAGGACAGCTACTAACTATGGCTACACCTTC. The full variable domain, completed using reference TRBV7-9 and TRBJ1-2, is DTGVSQNPRHKITKRGQNVTFRCDPISEHNRLYWYRQTLGQGPEFLTYFQNEAQLEKSRLLSDRFSAERPKGSFSTLEIQRTEQGDSAMYLCASGRTATNYGYTFGSGTRLTVV.